These 13 T cell receptor beta chains share one sample of origin, sequenced in a study of vaccination effects on CD4 cells after COVID-19 (dated by TCRdb to the early 2020s). These receptors have no identified antigens. After around ten days of culture, CD4+ T cells were isolated with the EasySep CD4+ T cell isolation kit. Each participant received two doses of an mRNA SARS-CoV-2 vaccine, either BNT162b2 or mRNA-1273. Library construction relied on the immunoSEQ multiplex PCR assay. TCRdb stores this immuneACCESS table with in-frame sequences only. Part of the clones is absent; in the studies checked, under half of the shortfall reflects unresolved V genes, and no reason is known for the rest. The sample includes 65,000 to 90,000 clones, with about 73% observed a single time. About 2.3% of the sample is taken by the ten largest. Sample: CD4+ T cells from PBMCs cultured without peptide, taken after COVID-19 vaccination. The origin of the receptors is a human donor who received a COVID-19 vaccine.

This clone has only one observation. The genes are TRBV7-9 and TRBJ2-3; TRBD2 aligns across 11 bases. Germline-derived CDR1 and CDR2 are SEHNR and FQNEAQ (reference sequence). This CDR3 contains 16 residues. J gave up 5 bases and V 5 bases, and 9 bases lay outside the gene matches. Here the CDR3 reads CASSRNSGGEGDTQYF. The CDR3 DNA is TGTGCCAGCAGCCGAAATAGCGGGGGGGAAGGAGATACGCAGTATTTT. Using reference TRBV7-9 and TRBJ2-3 for the parts outside the CDR3, the full variable domain is DTGVSQNPRHKITKRGQNVTFRCDPISEHNRLYWYRQTLGQGPEFLTYFQNEAQLEKSRLLSDRFSAERPKGSFSTLEIQRTEQGDSAMYLCASSRNSGGEGDTQYFGPGTRLTVL.

The chain has TRBV7-9 and TRBJ1-2, with no clear D. The CDR3 contains 11 residues. Germline V gives CDR1 SEHNR, CDR2 FQNEAQ (reference sequence). The V gene lost 3 bases and the J gene lost 8 bases, with 7 bases spanning the gap. CDR3 residues: CASSLEGGYTF. The CDR3 bases are TGTGCCAGCAGCTTGGAAGGGGGCTACACCTTC.

The chain carries TRBV6-1 and TRBJ2-3; 14 nucleotides match TRBD2. This CDR3 contains 16 residues. The V and J ends lost 4 bases and 3 bases, in that order; junction bases with no gene match: 3. Germline V gives CDR1 MNHNS, CDR2 SASEGT. In DNA form, the CDR3 reads TGTGCCAGCAGTGTGACTAGCGGGGGGGGAACAGATACGCAGTATTTT. Translation: CASSVTSGGGTDTQYF.

The chain is built from TRBV29-1 and TRBJ1-5; 7 nucleotides align to TRBD1. The CDR3 covers 12 residues. V gave up 5 bases and J gave up 5 bases; unmatched junction bases: 3. The V gene's germline CDR1 is SQVTM and CDR2 ANQGSEA. The CDR3 protein is CSVYRGHQPQHF. For the CDR3, the DNA is TGCAGCGTTTACAGGGGACATCAGCCCCAGCATTTT.

J is TRBJ2-5 and V is TRBV25-1, with TRBD2 matching over 14 bases. The CDR3 covers 17 residues. Germline V CDR1 and CDR2: MGHDK, SYGVNS. V gave up 4 bases and J gave up 0 bases; unmatched junction bases: 4. This CDR3 is CASSATSGGVYQETQYF. CDR3 DNA: TGTGCCAGCAGTGCGACTAGCGGGGGGGTGTACCAAGAGACCCAGTACTTC.

V gene TRBV18 combines with J gene TRBJ1-1; possible D gene TRBD1, 6 bases. Trimming took off 6 bases at V and 3 bases at J, with 8 bases between the two ends. The CDR3 runs to 12 residues. Germline-derived CDR1 and CDR2 are KGHSH and LQKENI. This CDR3 reads CASSHRDTEAFF. In DNA, the CDR3 is TGTGCCAGCTCCCACAGGGACACTGAAGCTTTCTTT.

This chain connects TRBV29-1 to TRBJ2-4, with 8 bases aligning to TRBD2. Losses at the gene ends were 3 bases for V and 0 bases for J; bases not matched to a gene: 10. CDR1 and CDR2 (germline): SQVTM, ANQGSEA. The CDR3 covers 17 residues. The CDR3 nucleotides are TGCAGCGTTGAGGCGGGGGGCAGGCGTCTAGCCAAAAACATTCAGTACTTC. Its translation: CSVEAGGRRLAKNIQYF. Drawing the rest from reference TRBV29-1 and TRBJ2-4, the complete variable domain is SAVISQKPSRDICQRGTSLTIQCQVDSQVTMMFWYRQQPGQSLTLIATANQGSEATYESGFVIDKFPISRPNLTFSTLTVSNMSPEDSSIYLCSVEAGGRRLAKNIQYFGAGTRLSVL.

The V and J genes are TRBV15 and TRBJ2-7; perhaps D is TRBD1 or TRBD2 (5 bases each). The CDR3 runs to 13 residues. The V end was cut by 0 bases, the J end by 7 bases, with 10 bases between. Germline CDR1 reads LNHNV; CDR2 reads YYDKDF (reference sequence). CDR3 in amino acids: CATSRDWGSEQYV. Written as DNA, the CDR3 is TGTGCCACCAGCAGAGATTGGGGGTCGGAGCAGTACGTC.

In its sample, this clone was seen once. The chain carries TRBV27 and TRBJ1-4; tentatively, D is TRBD1 (5 bases). There are 15 residues in the CDR3. Trimming shortened V by 5 bases and J by 8 bases, and 18 bases separated the two germline ends. In germline, CDR1 is MNHEY, CDR2 SMNVEV (reference sequence). The CDR3 loop reads CASSTRRDPGEKLFF. CDR3 bases: TGTGCCAGCAGTACGCGCCGGGACCCAGGGGAAAAACTGTTTTTT.

This rearrangement joins TRBV6-2 or TRBV6-3 to TRBJ1-2; D is unresolved. The CDR3 consists of 14 residues. The V end was cut by 6 bases, the J end by 5 bases, with 16 bases between. Germline CDR1 MNHEY, CDR2 SVGEGT. CDR3 coding DNA: TGTGCCAGCAGCCGCGCGACGGGATGGTATGGCTACACCTTC. This translates into CASSRATGWYGYTF.

V gene TRBV5-1 combines with J gene TRBJ1-3; D not certain. The CDR3 contains 14 residues. V shed 2 bases and J shed 7 bases, with 13 bases lying between them. In germline, CDR1 is SGHRS, CDR2 YFSETQ. CDR3: CASSLDLEVNTIYF. As DNA, the CDR3 is TGCGCCAGCAGCTTAGACCTAGAGGTCAACACCATATATTTT.

CDR3 sequence: CASSGGTAGNEQFF. The CDR3 DNA reads as TGCGCCAGCAGCGGCGGGACAGCAGGTAATGAGCAGTTCTTC. The chain is built from TRBV5-1 and TRBJ2-1, with D possibly being TRBD1 (7 bases). This CDR3 spans 14 amino acids. Germline-derived CDR1 and CDR2 are SGHRS and YFSETQ. The ends were cut back, 4 bases at V and 7 bases at J, with 15 bases in the middle.

The chain recombines TRBV6-5 with TRBJ2-3; D is perhaps TRBD1 (6 bases). V was pared by 2 bases and J by 6 bases, with 15 bases between. The CDR3 totals 15 residues. Germline CDR1 MNHEY, CDR2 SVGAGI. The CDR3, as DNA: TGTGCCAGCAGTTACAGGGGTTCAGGGGAGGATACGCAGTATTTT. Amino acid sequence: CASSYRGSGEDTQYF.